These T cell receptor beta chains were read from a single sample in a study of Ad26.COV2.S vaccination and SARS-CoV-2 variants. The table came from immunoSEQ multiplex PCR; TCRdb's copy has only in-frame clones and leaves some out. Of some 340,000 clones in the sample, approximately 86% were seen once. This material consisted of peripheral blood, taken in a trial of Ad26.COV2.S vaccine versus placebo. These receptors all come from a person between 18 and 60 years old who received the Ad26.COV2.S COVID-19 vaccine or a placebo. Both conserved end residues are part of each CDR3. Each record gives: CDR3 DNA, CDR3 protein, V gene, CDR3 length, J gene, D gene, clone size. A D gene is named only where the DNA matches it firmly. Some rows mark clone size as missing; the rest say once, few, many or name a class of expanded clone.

TGTGCCAGCTCACCCCCTTGGGGCAGGGACACTGAAGCTTTCTTT | CASSPPWGRDTEAFF | TRBV18 | 15 | TRBJ1-1 | - | -
TGTGCCAGCAGGTCAACATTCACAGATACGCAGTATTTT | CASRSTFTDTQYF | TRBV5-4 | 13 | TRBJ2-3 | - | -
TGTGCCAGCTCACCTATGGCCCTGGTGAACACTGAAGCTTTCTTT | CASSPMALVNTEAFF | TRBV18 | 15 | TRBJ1-1 | - | -
TGTGCCAGCAGACACCGGGATATCAATTCACCCCTCCACTTT | CASRHRDINSPLHF | TRBV5-8 | 14 | TRBJ1-6 | - | -
TGTGCCAGCACTTTCCCAGGGCACACTGAAGCTTTCTTT | CASTFPGHTEAFF | TRBV5-6 | 13 | TRBJ1-1 | - | -
TGTGCCAGCAGCCACCGTGCTGGTTATGGCTACACCTTC | CASSHRAGYGYTF | TRBV7-2 | 13 | TRBJ1-2 | - | -
TGTGCCAGCAGCTCGAGCAGGGAAACCGGAAACACCATATATTTT | CASSSSRETGNTIYF | TRBV5-4 | 15 | TRBJ1-3 | - | few
TGCGCCAGCAGCGTGGACGCCTGGAGCTCCTATAATTCACCCCTCCACTTT | CASSVDAWSSYNSPLHF | TRBV5-1 | 17 | TRBJ1-6 | - | -
TGCAGTGCAAGGACCGGAAACACCATATATTTT | CSARTGNTIYF | TRBV20-1 | 11 | TRBJ1-3 | - | -
TGTGCCAGCAGCCAAGGGCAATATGGCTACACCTTC | CASSQGQYGYTF | TRBV3-1/TRBV3-2 | 12 | TRBJ1-2 | - | -
TGTGCCAGCAGCCGCGGCGCAAGCGGGGGGGCCGAAGATACGCAGTATTTT | CASSRGASGGAEDTQYF | TRBV7-2 | 17 | TRBJ2-3 | TRBD2 | -
TGTGCCAGCAGTCTAGCTAGCGGGGGGTTTATCGGCACAGATACGCAGTATTTT | CASSLASGGFIGTDTQYF | TRBV5-4 | 18 | TRBJ2-3 | TRBD2 | once
TGTGCCAGCAGCTTGAGGGACAGGGGAATTCAGGAAGCTTTCTTT | CASSLRDRGIQEAFF | TRBV5-4 | 15 | TRBJ1-1 | TRBD1 | -
TGTGCCAGCAGTTCTCTAGGTGGGGGATATGGCTACACCTTC | CASSSLGGGYGYTF | TRBV6-5 | 14 | TRBJ1-2 | - | -
TGCGCCAGCAGCCCCAGCTCCGTCAGAAACACCGGGGAGCTGTTTTTT | CASSPSSVRNTGELFF | TRBV5-1 | 16 | TRBJ2-2 | - | -
TGTGCCAGCAGTCCCGGACAGACACACGATACGCAGTATTTT | CASSPGQTHDTQYF | TRBV7-9 | 14 | TRBJ2-3 | - | -
TGTGCCAGCAGTTACTCCGAGGGGCGCGGGGCTTTCTTT | CASSYSEGRGAFF | TRBV6-6 | 13 | TRBJ1-1 | - | -
TGTGCCAGCAGCTTAGTGGGCGGGACAGGGTATGGCTACACCTTC | CASSLVGGTGYGYTF | TRBV11-2 | 15 | TRBJ1-2 | TRBD1 | -
TGTGCCAGCAGCTTGGGGGGCACAGACTATGGCTACACCTTC | CASSLGGTDYGYTF | TRBV7-9 | 14 | TRBJ1-2 | - | -
TGTGCCATCAGTGAGGGGACAGGGAATCTCTATGGCTACACCTTC | CAISEGTGNLYGYTF | TRBV10-3 | 15 | TRBJ1-2 | TRBD1 | -
TGTGCCAGCAAACGCCCTCCCGCTGGGACCGACCGTCTCCCAGAGACCCAGTACTTC | CASKRPPAGTDRLPETQYF | TRBV7-6 | 19 | TRBJ2-5 | - | -
TGTGCTAGTGGTCCCTCCTTGACAGGGCACCAGTACTTC | CASGPSLTGHQYF | TRBV12-5 | 13 | TRBJ2-5 | TRBD1 | -
TGTGCCTGGAGTCTTGGGACAGATCTTTACGAGCAGTACTTC | CAWSLGTDLYEQYF | TRBV30 | 14 | TRBJ2-7 | TRBD1 | -
TGTGCCAGCAGCACCAGAGCAGGAGACGATGCAACTAATGAAAAACTGTTTTTT | CASSTRAGDDATNEKLFF | TRBV21-1 | 18 | TRBJ1-4 | - | -
TGTGCCAGTAGGCCCCTATCGGGGGTGGTGGACACTGAAGCTTTCTTT | CASRPLSGVVDTEAFF | TRBV19 | 16 | TRBJ1-1 | - | -
TGCAGTGCAGGGACGGACACTGAAGCTTTCTTT | CSAGTDTEAFF | TRBV20-1 | 11 | TRBJ1-1 | - | few
TGTGCCAGCAGCTTAGCACTGAACAGGGCCACACACACAGATACGCAGTATTTT | CASSLALNRATHTDTQYF | TRBV11-2 | 18 | TRBJ2-3 | - | -
TGCGCCAGCAGTGAGTCGACAGGGGTGGGAGGTACGCAGTATTTT | CASSESTGVGGTQYF | TRBV10-1 | 15 | TRBJ2-3 | TRBD1 | -
TGCGCCAGCAGCTTTAACCCCAGGGATTCGTTTAATGAAAAACTGTTTTTT | CASSFNPRDSFNEKLFF | TRBV5-1 | 17 | TRBJ1-4 | - | -
TGTGCCAGCAGTGACGGGGCGGCGAACACTGAAGCTTTCTTT | CASSDGAANTEAFF | TRBV2 | 14 | TRBJ1-1 | - | -
TGCAGCGTGGTGGGAAAGGGGTATGAGCAGTTCTTC | CSVVGKGYEQFF | TRBV29-1 | 12 | TRBJ2-1 | - | -
TGTGCCAGCACCCAGGTGGGCTATGGCTACACCTTC | CASTQVGYGYTF | TRBV6-6 | 12 | TRBJ1-2 | - | -
TGTGCCAGCAGCCAAGATCCCAAAAACATTCAGTACTTC | CASSQDPKNIQYF | TRBV3-1/TRBV3-2 | 13 | TRBJ2-4 | - | -
TGTGCCAGTGGGACAGGGGATGCGGGTGAGACCCAGTACTTC | CASGTGDAGETQYF | TRBV19 | 14 | TRBJ2-5 | TRBD1 | -
TGTGCCACCAGCCAAGGGAGGGACTTCAGTACGCAGTATTTT | CATSQGRDFSTQYF | TRBV15 | 14 | TRBJ2-3 | TRBD2 | -
TGTGCCAGTGGAGGGAACATTCAGTACTTC | CASGGNIQYF | TRBV7-2 | 10 | TRBJ2-4 | - | -
TGTGCCAGTAAACCGGACCCCCCCCGTAACTATGGCTACACCTTC | CASKPDPPRNYGYTF | TRBV19 | 15 | TRBJ1-2 | - | -
TGTGCCAGCGTCTTGACAGCGAACACTGAAGCTTTCTTT | CASVLTANTEAFF | TRBV7-2 | 13 | TRBJ1-1 | - | -
TGTGCCAGCAGTTACCGGCCTACCGACGAGGGGGACCGCGCTTACGGCTACACCTTC | CASSYRPTDEGDRAYGYTF | TRBV6-2/TRBV6-3 | 19 | TRBJ1-2 | - | -
TGTGCCAGCAGTTACTCGCCCTTGGGAGGTGGGCAGTTCTTC | CASSYSPLGGGQFF | TRBV6-5 | 14 | TRBJ2-1 | - | -
TGCGCCAGCAGCCCCGGGACAGTGAACTACGAGCAGTACTTC | CASSPGTVNYEQYF | TRBV5-1 | 14 | TRBJ2-7 | TRBD1 | -
TGTGCCAGCAGTCGTAGGACCCTAGAAAACACTGAAGCTTTCTTT | CASSRRTLENTEAFF | TRBV2 | 15 | TRBJ1-1 | - | -
TGTGCCAGCAGCTCTCAGGGGGTGAGGAATTCACCCCTCCACTTT | CASSSQGVRNSPLHF | TRBV5-8 | 15 | TRBJ1-6 | TRBD1 | -
TGTGCCACCTCCGACGACAGGATGCACGAGCAGTACTTC | CATSDDRMHEQYF | TRBV24-1 | 13 | TRBJ2-7 | - | -
TGTGCCAGCAGTTTCGCGCAGAACACTGAAGCTTTCTTT | CASSFAQNTEAFF | TRBV6-5 | 13 | TRBJ1-1 | - | -
TGTGCCAGCACTAGCGGAACTTGGGAAGATACGCAGTATTTT | CASTSGTWEDTQYF | TRBV6-5 | 14 | TRBJ2-3 | TRBD2 | -
TGCGCCAGCCAAGGGGGGCCGGCTCCCGGGGAGCTGTTTTTT | CASQGGPAPGELFF | TRBV5-1 | 14 | TRBJ2-2 | - | -
TGTGCCAGCAGGTGGGGGGGCTGCAAGAACACTGAAGCTTTCTTT | CASRWGGCKNTEAFF | TRBV11-3 | 15 | TRBJ1-1 | - | -
TGTGCCAGCAGCCCTCCGGGGCCATACGTCCTGACTTTC | CASSPPGPYVLTF | TRBV7-9 | 13 | TRBJ2-6 | - | -
TGTGCCAGCACCCCGGCGGGAGGGGCCAACACTGAAGCTTTCTTT | CASTPAGGANTEAFF | TRBV7-8 | 15 | TRBJ1-1 | - | -